This T cell receptor (beta chain) was sequenced for a study of identical twins. The CDR3 totals 13 residues. V was clipped by 5 bases and J by 7 bases, with 9 bases between them. The germline V gene has CDR1 WNHNN and CDR2 SYGVQD (reference sequence). This clonotype was observed a few times. The antigen is unknown. Study-level findings and limits: Surplus twin overlap in beta out-of-frame sequences was less pronounced.

Each cDNA held unique molecular identifiers, and template switching gave it a universal primer site. Using its own MiXCR run on the 5' RACE reads, TCRdb lists one record per CDR3 protein. The sample consists of 700,000 or so distinct CDR3 sequences, approximately 22% of them appearing once. These records were also assigned to another study, of T cells expressing NK-cell markers. That source reports: HCMV serostatus: most of the eight sequenced donors positive, one negative. NKG2C+ dominant clonotypes from 5 to 7 donors made up about 1.0-7.5% of CD8+ T cells.

The sequence was obtained from a woman aged 18-29 years in good health. The sample consisted of PBMCs. V is TRBV10-1 and J is TRBJ1-6; D gene unclear. The CDR3 spells CASSFGRNSPLHF. The CDR3 DNA is TGCGCCAGCAGTTTCGGGAGGAATTCACCCCTCCACTTT.